Listed below are T cell receptor beta chains from one sample, sequenced in a study of cytomegalovirus exposure and HLA in healthy donors. Measured with immunoSEQ multiplex PCR; TCRdb has only the in-frame clones, and not every one. The sample has 100,000 to 150,000 clones; roughly 71% are singletons. The material sequenced was PBMCs. The receptors come from a woman between 35 and 50 years old in good health and CMV-seronegative. CDR3s include the opening cysteine and the closing phenylalanine or tryptophan. A D gene is named only where the DNA matches it firmly. Some rows mark clone size as missing; the rest say once, few, many or name a class of expanded clone.

>.|few|TRBJ1-2|TRBV4-3|14
TGCGCCAGCAGCCAAGATAGGCAGGGCTTTGGCTACACCTTC
CASSQDRQGFGYTF
>.|.|TRBJ1-2|TRBV19|15
TGTGCCAGTAGTATATCTCCACAGGGATTCTATGGCTACACCTTC
CASSISPQGFYGYTF
>.|.|TRBJ1-5|TRBV6-5|16
TGTGCCAGCAGTTACCGGTCGGGGTCGAGCAATCAGCCCCAGCATTTT
CASSYRSGSSNQPQHF
>.|.|TRBJ1-1|TRBV7-9|16
TGTGCCAGCAGCTCCCGTACCACAGGGCTACACACTGAAGCTTTCTTT
CASSSRTTGLHTEAFF
>.|once|TRBJ2-5|TRBV21-1|17
TGTGCCAGCAGCGAGCACTTAGGACAGGGGGTACGTGAGACCCAGTACTTC
CASSEHLGQGVRETQYF
>.|.|TRBJ1-1|TRBV13|12
TGTGCCAGCAGCTTACGGGACACTGAAGCTTTCTTT
CASSLRDTEAFF
>.|.|TRBJ1-1|TRBV7-9|13
TGTGCCAGCTTGGGCCAGGCTGGTACTGAAGCTTTCTTT
CASLGQAGTEAFF
>.|.|TRBJ2-3|TRBV5-8|18
TGTGCCAGCAGCACTGGAAGGGGAGGGGGAGTAGGCACAGATACGCAGTATTTT
CASSTGRGGGVGTDTQYF
>.|.|TRBJ1-2|TRBV28|11
TGTGCCAGTAGTACAGGCTATGGCTACACCTTC
CASSTGYGYTF
>TRBD2|.|TRBJ2-7|TRBV4-1|17
TGCGCCAGCAGCCAGCGACTAGCGGGGGAACTACAGTACGAGCAGTACTTC
CASSQRLAGELQYEQYF
>TRBD1|.|TRBJ1-5|TRBV28|14
TGTGCCAGCACCGTGGACAGGGTATGGGGGGCCCAGCATTTT
CASTVDRVWGAQHF
>TRBD1|.|TRBJ1-2|TRBV10-3|19
TGTGCCATCAGTGACCCGACCGGGACAGGGGGTCAAGTTAGCTCTGGCTACACCTTC
CAISDPTGTGGQVSSGYTF
>.|once|TRBJ2-6|TRBV2|14
TGTGCCAGCAGTCGGGTTTCTGGGGCCAACGTCCTGACTTTC
CASSRVSGANVLTF
>TRBD1|once|TRBJ1-2|TRBV29-1|13
TGCAGCGTTTTGGGACAGGGGGAAGGCGGCTACACCTTC
CSVLGQGEGGYTF
>.|once|TRBJ1-1|TRBV10-1|15
TGCGCCAGCAGTGAGTCTAGCAGCCAGAACACTGAAGCTTTCTTT
CASSESSSQNTEAFF
>.|.|TRBJ1-2|TRBV27|14
TGTGCCAGCAGTTTATCGAAAGGGGACTATGGCTACACCTTC
CASSLSKGDYGYTF
>.|.|TRBJ1-1|TRBV9|18
TGTGCCAGCAGCGCGCGTCAAGTGGGGGGTTTTAGGTACACTGAAGCTTTCTTT
CASSARQVGGFRYTEAFF
>.|once|TRBJ1-6|TRBV7-2|16
TGTGCCAGCAGCTCAAGACGGGTCTCATATAATTCACCCCTCCACTTT
CASSSRRVSYNSPLHF
>TRBD1|.|TRBJ1-1|TRBV10-3|14
TGTGCCATCAGTCCTGACAGGGAGATCACTGAAGCTTTCTTT
CAISPDREITEAFF
>TRBD1|.|TRBJ1-5|TRBV6-6|14
TGTGCCAGCAGACAGGGGGCTGGCAATCAGCCCCAGCATTTT
CASRQGAGNQPQHF
>.|few|TRBJ1-1|TRBV30|15
TGTGCCTGGAGTGTCTGGCGGACGGGGGGGACTGAAGCTTTCTTT
CAWSVWRTGGTEAFF
>TRBD1|.|TRBJ1-4|TRBV7-8|20
TGTGCCAGCAGCCTAGACTCAACGGTGACAGGGCCTTACTCCAATGAAAAACTGTTTTTT
CASSLDSTVTGPYSNEKLFF
>.|.|TRBJ1-2|TRBV5-4|13
TGTGCCAGCAGCTTGTGGGGGGGCTATGGCTACACCTTC
CASSLWGGYGYTF
>TRBD2|.|TRBJ2-7|TRBV4-1|16
TGCGCCAGCAGCCATCCGGGACTAGCGGGTTACTACGAGCAGTACTTC
CASSHPGLAGYYEQYF
>.|.|TRBJ1-5|TRBV7-2|14
TGTGCCAGCAGCTATACAGGTAACGATCAGCCCCAGCATTTT
CASSYTGNDQPQHF
>TRBD1|.|TRBJ2-5|TRBV4-1|15
TGCGCCAGCAGCCAACGGGACAGTAGGGGGGAGACCCAGTACTTC
CASSQRDSRGETQYF
>TRBD1|.|TRBJ2-2|TRBV29-1|14
TGCAGCGTTGAACGGGACAGGGGAACCGGGGAGCTGTTTTTT
CSVERDRGTGELFF
>TRBD1|.|TRBJ1-1|TRBV10-3|12
TGTGCCATCAGTGACTCCGAGGGGGCAACTTTCTTT
CAISDSEGATFF
>.|few|TRBJ2-1|TRBV27|16
TGTGCCAGCAGAAAAACACAGGGCCTCTTCCCCAATGAGCAGTTCTTC
CASRKTQGLFPNEQFF
>TRBD1|.|TRBJ1-2|TRBV15|14
TGTGCCACCAGCAGAGAAGACAGGGGTATGCGCTACACCTTC
CATSREDRGMRYTF
>.|.|TRBJ1-1|TRBV6-5|13
TGTGCCAGCAGGAAACAGAGGAACACTGAAGCTTTCTTT
CASRKQRNTEAFF
>TRBD2|.|TRBJ2-3|TRBV28|16
TGTGCCAGCAGCCTAGCGGGAACGGCCAGGGGAGATACGCAGTATTTT
CASSLAGTARGDTQYF
>.|.|TRBJ1-5|TRBV6-1|14
TGTGCCAGTGATCAGGGAGGAGGCAATCAGCCCCAGCATTTT
CASDQGGGNQPQHF
>TRBD1|.|TRBJ2-7|TRBV2|16
TGTGCCAGCAGTGCCCGAACAGGGGGGAAAGCCCACGAGCAGTACTTC
CASSARTGGKAHEQYF
>.|few|TRBJ1-1|TRBV6-5|16
TGTGCCAGCAGTTACTCGGAGGTCGGGGTGTACACTGAAGCTTTCTTT
CASSYSEVGVYTEAFF
>TRBD1|.|TRBJ2-5|TRBV2|13
TGTGCCAGCAGCCCGGACAGGGAAGAGACCCAGTACTTC
CASSPDREETQYF
>.|.|TRBJ2-5|TRBV5-5|14
TGTGCCAGCAGCTTGGCCTCGCCAGAAGAGACCCAGTACTTC
CASSLASPEETQYF
>.|few|TRBJ1-4|TRBV30|14
TGTGCCTGGAGTGTAAACTGGGGAGGTGAAAAACTGTTTTTT
CAWSVNWGGEKLFF
>TRBD1|.|TRBJ1-6|TRBV5-1|15
TGCGCCAGCAGCCTAACCGGGACAGGGAATTCACCCCTCCACTTT
CASSLTGTGNSPLHF
>.|.|TRBJ1-2|TRBV6-1|14
TGTGCCAGCGTGGGGAGTTACTCTAACTATGGCTACACCTTC
CASVGSYSNYGYTF
>.|.|TRBJ1-5|TRBV7-9|13
TGTGCCAGCAGTCCGGCTGGGGCCCAGCCCCAGCATTTT
CASSPAGAQPQHF
>.|few|TRBJ2-2|TRBV13|14
TGTGCCAGCAGATCCCGACAGGCGCCCGGGGAGCTGTTTTTT
CASRSRQAPGELFF
>TRBD1|.|TRBJ1-2|TRBV4-3|17
TGCGCCAGCAGCCAAGTCTCCAGGACAGGACGCCACTATGGCTACACCTTC
CASSQVSRTGRHYGYTF
>.|.|TRBJ2-7|TRBV7-9|16
TGTGCCAGCAGCTTGGGGCGGGGCTCCAGCTCCTACGAGCAGTACTTC
CASSLGRGSSSYEQYF
>TRBD2|once|TRBJ2-7|TRBV5-1|13
TGCGCCAGTCAGCGGGGGGACTCCTACGAGCAGTACTTC
CASQRGDSYEQYF
>.|once|TRBJ2-2|TRBV30|12
TGTGCCTGGAGTGGCAGGTCCGGGGAGCTGTTTTTT
CAWSGRSGELFF
>.|.|TRBJ1-2|TRBV28|14
TGTGCCAGCAGTCGCACAGGAGTCCAATATGGCTACACCTTC
CASSRTGVQYGYTF
>TRBD1|.|TRBJ1-2|TRBV5-1|15
TGCGCCAGCAGCTTGGTAGGACAGGGGAACAATGGCTACACCTTC
CASSLVGQGNNGYTF
>TRBD1|.|TRBJ1-2|TRBV7-9|13
TGTGCCAGCAGCTTAAGCGCAGGGGGCGGCTACACCTTC
CASSLSAGGGYTF
>TRBD1|.|TRBJ1-6|TRBV6-5|16
TGTGCCAGCAGTTTTGGGACAGGGCGGCCGTCTTCACCCCTCCACTTT
CASSFGTGRPSSPLHF
>TRBD1|few|TRBJ2-7|TRBV6-5|14
TGTGCCAGCGGGGGGACAGGGGTTCCCTACGAGCAGTACTTC
CASGGTGVPYEQYF
>.|.|TRBJ2-6|TRBV2|16
TGTGCCAGCAGTGAAGCGGGGGGGCGCGGGGCCAACGTCCTGACTTTC
CASSEAGGRGANVLTF
>TRBD1|once|TRBJ2-6|TRBV28|19
TGTGCCAGCAGTTTCCGCCCCGGGACAGGGGGATCTGGGGCCAACGTCCTGACTTTC
CASSFRPGTGGSGANVLTF
>.|once|TRBJ1-2|TRBV4-1|16
TGCGCCAGCAGCCAAGAACTGCGGGGAACACGTCGGGGCTACACCTTC
CASSQELRGTRRGYTF
>TRBD1|.|TRBJ1-1|TRBV29-1|12
TGCAGCGTTGAAACGGGACAGGTCCGATACCTCTTT
CSVETGQVRYLF